The clone carrying this T cell receptor beta chain was detected a few times. Its antigen is not identified. Researchers ran the PCR with 60 Vbeta and 13 Jbeta primers. Method: immunoSEQ multiplex PCR; TCRdb's copy keeps in-frame clones and lacks some. The sample contains about 110,000 clones, around 83% of which appear only once. The sample belongs to a study of cytomegalovirus exposure and HLA in healthy donors. Study at large: A preliminary data release comprised 70 million to 95 million unique TCRs obtained from HLA-typed donors.

Germline V gene data show CDR1 as SGHDT and CDR2 as YYEEEE. V shed 0 bases and J shed 8 bases, with 14 bases lying between them. The CDR3 runs to 14 residues. Whole-study results and caveats: In presence/absence analyses, roughly uniform sequencing depth across donors was assumed. Another analysis was done later, and it associated approximately 18,000 TCR beta sequences with HLA alleles at 0.05 false discovery rate.

Sequencing was carried out using PBMCs. The rearrangement links TRBV5-6 to TRBJ1-2, with a tentative D call TRBD1 (6 bases). The receptor was derived from a man aged 30 to 45 in good health and CMV-seropositive. The DNA of the CDR3 is TGTGCCAGCAGCTTGGCCTACAGGGTTCGCGGCTACACCTTC. Amino acids: CASSLAYRVRGYTF.